This T cell receptor beta chain was obtained from a study of shared clonotypes between healthy human individuals. Clones were read by immunoSEQ multiplex PCR, and TCRdb kept only the in-frame ones, dropping some. The sample records 2 million to 2.5 million clones, about 90% being singletons. Adults of Caucasian background living in Nashville, Tennessee made up all donors. Naive CD45RA+ and memory CD45RA-negative subsets were split from CD4+ cells. V was cut by 0 bases and J by 5 bases, with 13 bases left in between. CDR1 and CDR2 from the germline V gene are SGHDN and FVKESK. The CDR3 has 15 amino acids.

The sequence derives from a man aged 18 to 30 in good health. Some clones in this sample may be carry-over from other donors' samples. Sequenced input: naive CD4+ T cells from PBMCs. Noted subset: CD45RA+ positively selected. The rearrangement joins TRBV14 to TRBJ2-5, with D perhaps matching TRBD2 (5 bases). CDR3: CASSQEGSSGETQYF. CDR3 nucleotides: TGTGCCAGCAGCCAAGAGGGTAGCTCGGGGGAGACCCAGTACTTC. Full variable domain (rest looked up from reference TRBV14 and TRBJ2-5): EAGVTQFPSHSVIEKGQTVTLRCDPISGHDNLYWYRRVMGKEIKFLLHFVKESKQDESGMPNNRFLAERTGGTYSTLKVQPAELEDSGVYFCASSQEGSSGETQYFGPGTRLLVL.